This TCR beta chain emerged from a study of blood T cell repertoires in COVID-19. Overall study: The United States, Italy and Spain were the sources of the acute and convalescent COVID-19 samples.

Per the authors' pipeline: Reference gene primer amplification gave estimated nucleated cell counts. Sequencing was performed with immunoSEQ multiplex PCR; in TCRdb, only in-frame clones are kept and a portion is missing. That table furnishes V, J and clone size, whereas the DNA furnished D and trimming. This sample has around 150,000 clones; roughly 88% occur once, and the top ten carry roughly a tenth. The CDR3 sequence is 13 residues long. CDR1 and CDR2 from the germline V gene are SGHRS and YFSETQ. The V end lost 0 bases, the J end lost 7 bases, and 8 bases lay between the germline ends. The genes are TRBV5-1 and TRBJ1-5; D call uncertain. The receptor comes from a man between 60 and 75 years old with active or convalescent COVID-19. The sequencing sample was made of peripheral blood. The CDR3 sequence: CASSLDTGQPQHF. CDR3 DNA sequence: TGCGCCAGCAGCTTGGACACGGGGCAGCCCCAGCATTTT.